The sequence of this TCR beta chain was determined in a study of cytomegalovirus exposure and HLA in healthy donors (dated by TCRdb to 2017 to 2019). Background for the entire study: An earlier analysis of some 500 of the donors reported approximately 290 Gb of sequence data and more than 90 million unique TCR beta sequences from some 180 million T cells. An early release covering just under 650 HLA-typed donors comprised about 300 gigabases of sequencing data and roughly 85 million unique TCR sequences. Among the roughly 400 genotyped donors, 75% to 90% belonged to the genetic ancestry cluster associated with self-reported Caucasian donors. The study aimed to test whether cataloging public T cell receptors could reveal signatures of past pathogen exposure. The study used immunosequencing to profile the T cell repertoires of approximately 630 subjects and linked those repertoires to cytomegalovirus serostatus. In addition to the first cohort of around 670 subjects, a separate validation cohort of approximately 130 different subjects was used. To predict cytomegalovirus infection status, the study brought together high-throughput TCR immunosequencing, statistical association of individual TCRs with disease status, and machine learning. To study patterns of TCR occurrence, a later analysis re-analyzed previously published TCR beta repertoires from 600 to 750 donors and added high-resolution HLA genotyping. In the later analysis, no new phenotypic data were used to find candidate immune exposures; instead, reliance was placed on TCR beta sequences and their occurrence across donors. An earlier analysis of several hundred of the donors applied high-throughput TCR beta sequencing to assess whether each TCR beta V gene segment acted as functional or pseudogenic. Alongside the repertoire data, information on donor age, sex, ethnicity and CMV serostatus was compiled. A later genetic analysis took genome-wide SNP genotypes for about 60% of the roughly 670 donors and used that subset as a discovery cohort. All discovery cohort repertoires had been generated using a single sequencing platform. Class I and class II HLA loci were covered by the typing at four-digit resolution. Typing coverage varied by locus: roughly 629-630 donors for A, B, C, DRB1 and DQB1; some 520 for DQA1; over 600 for DPA1; roughly 470 for DPB1. Because of strong linkage in the cohort, four or five DR-DQ haplotypes were treated as single units for association and clustering. Among about 390 genotyped donors of the cohort, an average of around 240,000 unique TCR beta nucleotide sequences were sequenced per donor, roughly 20% of them non-productive.

The CDR3 spans 13 residues, from the cysteine through the phenylalanine. The read is trimmed to its CDR3 DNA, 39 bases read in frame from base 1. Based on the germline V gene, the CDR1 and CDR2 sequences are MNHNS and SASEGT. A distance of 12 bases separates the germline ends of V and J, which lose 0 bases and 12 bases respectively. Library prep was done by the immunoSEQ multiplex PCR assay. For the multiplex PCR, a mixture combining 60 forward primers for TCR Vbeta segments and 13 reverse primers for TCR Jbeta segments was used. A multiplex PCR assay on genomic DNA amplified the CDR3 region of rearranged TCR beta genes. Amplified TCR beta libraries were sequenced as 87-base-pair reads on the Illumina HiSeq System. The original methods were these. Across the 600 to 700 repertoires, a later analysis counted tens of millions of unique TCR beta chains, around 11 million of which were shared by at least two donors. A nearest-neighbor algorithm error-corrected the raw reads and collapsed the reads into unique sequences, merging closely related sequences to remove PCR and sequencing errors. To assign V, D and J gene segments, CDR3 sequences were aligned to IMGT reference sequences. For a sequence to be retained, at least a six-nucleotide match to both a V gene segment and a J gene segment was required. Rearrangements were classified as productive when the CDR3 lacked stop codons and remained in frame with V and J, and all other rearrangements were classified as non-productive. CDR3 was defined according to IMGT convention as the region running from the second conserved V-encoded cysteine to the conserved J-encoded phenylalanine. The earlier analysis of approximately 590 of the donors excluded any sequence lacking an unambiguous match to a single V gene segment. An earlier analysis of about 590 of the donors classified V segments as functional when productive rearrangements were above 56.7% and as segregating when the standard deviation between donors was above 5%. A statistical classification framework was built for diagnosing cytomegalovirus status from the catalog of TCR beta chain sequences. V and J gene assignment, in a later analysis, came from comparing TCR nucleotide sequences with IMGT/GENE-DB human TR gene sequences. In a later analysis, CDR3 sequences and most-parsimonious VDJ recombination scenarios were assigned using the TCRdist pipeline. In a later analysis, each TCR beta chain was defined by its CDR3 amino acid sequence together with its V-gene family, and reads without a unique V-gene family were excluded. In a later analysis, around 650 highly shared, low-generation-probability nucleotide sequences were removed to address suspected cross-contamination and a sequencing artifact. In a later analysis, a clonal expansion index was calculated for each public chain from normalized within-repertoire ranks of inferred template counts. In a later analysis, generation probabilities were computed with a VDJ recombination model fitted to out-of-frame rearrangements, and the resulting probabilities were checked against IGoR. Hypergeometric tests were used in a later analysis to score TCR-TCR, TCR-HLA and TCR-CMV co-occurrence, with a repertoire-size bias correction applied to the TCR pairs. A later analysis estimated false discovery rates by permuting HLA or CMV assignments 20 times. A later analysis grouped co-occurring TCRs with DBSCAN, adding TCRdist sequence similarity when clustering within HLA-allele-positive subsets. Repertoires with fewer than 30,000 or more than 120,000 public chains were left out of co-occurrence clustering, as were five repertoires with anomalous nucleotide sharing. The clones in this table, taken by TCRdb from immuneACCESS, are in-frame only. Not every clone is retained; where verified, under half of the shortfall comes from an unresolved V gene, and the cause of the rest is unknown. V, J and clone size are those of that table, while D and trimming were read from the DNA. This sample comprises tens of thousands of clones, over 55% of them detected only once. Of the sample, around 6.6% is held by the ten largest clones.

The cohort comprised hundreds of healthy bone marrow donors. Cohort members were all nominally healthy when sampled, although unrecorded immune exposures were likely present. The donor was CMV seronegative and was included in the group of under 450 seronegative cohort members. A peripheral blood sample was provided by each donor, and peripheral blood mononuclear cells were used for TCR beta sequencing. Genomic DNA was extracted from the blood cell samples with the Qiagen DNeasy Blood Extraction Kit. General conclusions and limits of the study: According to a later analysis, parvovirus B19, influenza, CMV and Epstein-Barr virus appeared linked to several top co-occurrence clusters. Specific HLA alleles were associated with over 15,000 TCR beta sequences at a false discovery rate of 0.05 in a later analysis. The 87-base-pair reads could not distinguish some IMGT-functional V segments, including TRBV6-2 and TRBV6-3, so those segments were excluded. Sequencing depth was assumed to be roughly uniform across donors in the presence/absence analyses, though that assumption may not hold. Linkage disequilibrium might explain the correlated functional status among segregating V segments, but an unknown experimental factor could not be ruled out. Three of the identified cytomegalovirus-associated TCR beta chains were confirmed in vitro to be specific for cytomegalovirus antigens. A later analysis found that most CMV-associated TCR beta chains appeared HLA-restricted, with HLA associations seemingly driven largely by CMV exposure. A further reported finding was that TCR beta sequences accurately predicted the HLA-A and HLA-B alleles for most subjects in the first cohort. Because HLA typing was unavailable for some donors at each locus, only the typed subset was used in association tests. Across donors, most TCR sequences were observed very rarely, whereas some public TCRs were present in many individuals. Only TCR beta chains were sequenced in this cohort, and the absence of alpha or paired-chain data limited detectable features. An association between a missense DCLRE1C variant and V-gene and J-gene trimming of TCR beta chains was found in a later genetic analysis and replicated in an independent cohort. The earlier analysis of around 600 of the donors excluded 15 to 20 rarely observed V segments, including chromosome 9 orphons, because counts were too low. A total of roughly 160 TCR beta chains were listed by the study as associated with cytomegalovirus. An earlier analysis of several hundred of the donors showed that most TCR beta V segments appeared in productive rearrangements either about 87% or about 30% of the time, which broadly matched IMGT annotations. When HLA alleles, especially DR and DQ, strongly co-occurred, attributing TCR associations to individual alleles was difficult. It was suggested by the authors that the approach could potentially be generalized to other disease states and immunological phenotypes. Immune exposure information for the cohort was limited to CMV serostatus. According to a later analysis, TCR association rates differed among HLA loci, with DRB1 alleles showing the most associated TCRs and HLA-C alleles showing the fewest. A later genetic analysis reported fewer N-insertions in productive TCRs among donors in an Asian-associated ancestry cluster than the approximately 670-donor mean. In a later analysis, HLA-associated TCR beta chains showed more clonal expansion and lower generation probabilities than non-associated chains that were equally common. The classifier was reported to diagnose cytomegalovirus status with high specificity and sensitivity in both the original cohort and the validation cohort. A cluster of highly shared sequence variants was judged likely to be a technical artifact of the sequencing pipeline.

Of note for this clone: No cognate antigen has been identified for it. The input lacks base qualities; no much larger clone sits a single base away.

The receptor's source is a woman between 25 and 40 years old in good health and CMV-seronegative. Material for sequencing was PBMCs. This chain is built from TRBV6-1 and TRBJ2-1; the D gene identity is not certain. The bases are TGTGCCAGCAGTGAAGCAAATCGAGCGTTGCAGTTCTTC. Translated, this gives CASSEANRALQFF.